Below, 29 T cell receptor beta chains from the same sample are listed, as sequenced in a study of cytomegalovirus exposure and HLA in healthy donors. Method: immunoSEQ multiplex PCR; TCRdb's copy keeps in-frame clones and lacks some. The sample has under 140,000 clones; over 85% are singletons. The sample taken for sequencing was PBMCs. These receptors all stem from a woman between 18 and 30 years old in good health and CMV-seronegative.

In nucleotides, the CDR3 is TGTGCCAGCAGCCAAGGGGGACAGGGGATTGAGGGCTACACCTTC. Amino acid sequence: CASSQGGQGIEGYTF. The chain joins TRBV14 to TRBJ1-2; the match to TRBD1 covers 10 bases. V lost 1 base and J lost 8; bases outside the gene matches: 7. CDR3 length: 15 amino acids. Germline CDR1 reads SGHDN; CDR2 reads FVKESK.

This chain connects TRBV14 to TRBJ1-1; D ambiguous. V shed 4 bases and J shed 10 bases, with 13 bases lying between them. This CDR3 is built from 12 residues. CDR1 is SGHDN and CDR2 is FVKESK in the germline V gene. In DNA form, the CDR3 reads TGTGCCAGCAGCCCCACCGGTTTAATAGCTTTCTTT. As protein: CASSPTGLIAFF.

This clone was recorded only once. The chain links TRBV5-4 to TRBJ2-7; TRBD1 aligns across 7 bases. CDR3 size: 14 residues. The ends lost 4 bases at V and 0 bases at J; junction bases unmatched: 4. Germline V gene data show CDR1 as SGHNT and CDR2 as YYREEE (reference sequence). Here the CDR3 reads CASSTRDSSYEQYF. The CDR3 bases are TGTGCCAGCAGCACCCGGGACAGCTCCTACGAGCAGTACTTC.

This chain links TRBV14 with TRBJ2-1, with 7 bases that match TRBD2. With 3 bases clipped from V and 12 bases from J, the junction kept 11 bases outside the gene matches. The germline gives CDR1 SGHDN, CDR2 FVKESK. The CDR3 spans 14 residues. The CDR3 DNA reads as TGTGCCAGCAGCCACTCGGGGGGTGGAACGCCGCAGTTCTTC. The encoded protein is CASSHSGGGTPQFF.

This chain links TRBV14 with TRBJ2-1; tentatively, D is TRBD2 (5 bases). V was shortened by 2 bases and J by 6 bases, with 17 bases between the two germline ends. The CDR3 covers 16 residues. Germline CDR1 and CDR2: SGHDN and FVKESK. In DNA form, the CDR3 reads TGTGCCAGCAGCCAATACGCAGAGGGCGAGGGCAATGAGCAGTTCTTC. This gives the protein CASSQYAEGEGNEQFF.

The chain couples TRBV28 to TRBJ1-6; D not resolved. The CDR3 extends over 15 amino acids. Germline V gene data show CDR1 as MDHEN and CDR2 as SYDVKM. Trimming stripped 8 bases from V and 11 bases from J, with 22 bases between. The chain's CDR3 is CASGSGRQSNPPLHF. CDR3 coding DNA: TGTGCCAGCGGATCGGGGAGGCAGTCGAATCCACCCCTCCACTTT.

The V call is TRBV7-2, the J call TRBJ2-7; 7 bases are shared with TRBD1. Germline CDR1 is SGHTA and CDR2 is FQGNSA. The CDR3 consists of 14 residues. Losses at the gene ends were 4 bases for V and 1 base for J; bases not matched to a gene: 4. This chain's CDR3 is CASSSPGQSYEQYF. The CDR3 DNA is TGTGCCAGCAGCTCACCGGGACAGTCCTACGAGCAGTACTTC.

CDR3 sequence reads: CASRDLNRGNYGYTF. The CDR3 DNA reads as TGTGCCAGCAGGGACCTCAACAGGGGGAACTATGGCTACACCTTC. This chain connects TRBV6-5 to TRBJ1-2; 8 nucleotides line up with TRBD1. V shed 6 bases and J 2 bases; nucleotides not matched to a gene: 8. The germline V gene has CDR1 MNHEY and CDR2 SVGAGI. The CDR3 is 15 amino acids.

This sequence joins TRBV9 and TRBJ1-5; tentatively, D is TRBD1 (5 bases). This CDR3 contains 15 residues. Germline V gene sequence: CDR1 SGDLS, CDR2 YYNGEE. The V and J ends lost 2 bases and 2 bases respectively, with 11 bases between them. The CDR3 sequence is CASSVGSTGNQPQHF. The CDR3 nucleotides read TGTGCCAGCAGCGTTGGCTCGACAGGCAATCAGCCCCAGCATTTT.

In regard to this clone: Other DNA sequences in the same sample also yield this CDR3. V is TRBV5-1 and J is TRBJ1-2, with D possibly being TRBD1 (5 bases). The germline gives CDR1 SGHRS, CDR2 YFSETQ. The CDR3 runs to 12 residues. Trimming removed 4 bases at V and 4 bases at J, with 8 bases between. This CDR3 reads CASSEDSYGYTF. The DNA for the CDR3 is TGCGCCAGCAGCGAAGACAGCTATGGCTACACCTTC.

The CDR3 bases are TGTGCCAGCAGCTCCTCCGGGACTACCACAGATACGCAGTATTTT. This codes for CASSSSGTTTDTQYF. The chain employs TRBV7-3 and TRBJ2-3, with TRBD2 matching over 7 bases. CDR1 and CDR2 (germline): SGHTA, FQGTGA. The CDR3 contains 15 residues. With V trimmed by 4 bases and J by 2 bases, 6 bases remained unmatched. Supplemented by reference TRBV7-3 and TRBJ2-3, the full variable domain reads GAGVSQTPSNKVTEKGKYVELRCDPISGHTALYWYRQSLGQGPEFLIYFQGTGAADDSGLPNDRFFAVRPEGSVSTLKIQRTERGDSAVYLCASSSSGTTTDTQYFGPGTRLTVL.

The rearrangement links TRBV4-1 to TRBJ2-7; 9 nucleotides line up with TRBD1. V gave up 1 base and J gave up 4 bases; unmatched junction bases: 8. CDR3 size: 16 residues. CDR1 MGHRA and CDR2 YSYEKL come from the germline V gene. Here the CDR3 reads CASSQGPGQGAYEQYF. The CDR3 DNA reads TGCGCCAGCAGCCAAGGACCGGGACAGGGAGCTTACGAGCAGTACTTC.

The V gene is TRBV4-3, the J gene TRBJ1-1; D might be TRBD1 (5 bases). The germline V and J ends were trimmed by 0 bases and 5 bases, with 13 bases remaining between them. Germline V CDR1 and CDR2: LGHNA, YSLEER. This CDR3 spans 15 amino acids. The CDR3 DNA reads as TGCGCCAGCAGCCAAGAGGAAGCAGGGAGGACTGAAGCTTTCTTT. Protein product: CASSQEEAGRTEAFF.

The chain links TRBV4-3 to TRBJ1-3; 7 nucleotides match TRBD1. Germline V gives CDR1 LGHNA, CDR2 YSLEER. Germline trimming cut 2 bases from V and 1 base from J; bases unmatched to any gene: 2. This CDR3 contains 15 residues. The DNA for the CDR3 is TGCGCCAGCAGCCAATCAGGGGGATCTGGAAACACCATATATTTT. This codes for CASSQSGGSGNTIYF.

The CDR3 is CASSLAHETGGGYTF. The CDR3, as DNA: TGTGCCAGCAGCTTAGCGCACGAGACGGGTGGCGGCTACACCTTC. The chain couples TRBV7-9 to TRBJ1-2; D gene unclear. V dropped 0 bases and J dropped 8 bases, with 16 bases sitting between them. The CDR3 consists of 15 residues. Germline V gene sequence: CDR1 SEHNR, CDR2 FQNEAQ (reference sequence).

The V gene is TRBV6-5, the J gene TRBJ1-4, with D tentatively TRBD1 (6 bases). The CDR3 is 15 amino acids. Per germline, CDR1 MNHEY and CDR2 SVGAGI. V was clipped by 0 bases and J by 6 bases, with 11 bases between them. The CDR3 nucleotides read TGTGCCAGCAGTTACTCGACAGGAAGAGATGAAAAACTGTTTTTT. Amino acid sequence: CASSYSTGRDEKLFF.

This chain uses TRBV11-2 with TRBJ2-7; weak D call: TRBD2 (5 bases). Germline assignment: CDR1 SGHAT and CDR2 FQNNGV. This CDR3 is built from 12 residues. The V end lost 5 bases, the J end lost 4 bases, and 9 bases lay between the germline ends. CDR3 protein: CASSMDWYEQYF. In DNA, the CDR3 is TGTGCCAGCAGCATGGACTGGTACGAGCAGTACTTC.

J is TRBJ2-2 and V is TRBV5-4; TRBD2 aligns across 11 bases. V lost 4 bases, J lost 5 bases, and 4 bases stayed unmatched. The CDR3 length is 15 residues. Germline CDR1 SGHNT, CDR2 YYREEE (reference sequence). CDR3 DNA: TGTGCCAGCAGCAAGGGACTAGCGGAAACCGGGGAGCTGTTTTTT. Translated: CASSKGLAETGELFF.

The chain has TRBV7-9 and TRBJ1-2; 8 bases fit TRBD1. The germline V gene encodes CDR1 SEHNR and CDR2 FQNEAQ (reference sequence). CDR3 length equals 14 residues. V shed 4 bases and J 2 bases; nucleotides not matched to a gene: 3. The CDR3 DNA is TGTGCCAGCAGCTCTCAGGGGGCAAACTATGGCTACACCTTC. It yields the protein CASSSQGANYGYTF.

The rearrangement uses TRBV7-6 and TRBJ1-6, with 8 bases matching TRBD1. Germline V gene lookup returns CDR1 SGHVS and CDR2 FNYEAQ. The length of the CDR3 is 14 residues. J gave up 9 bases and V 3 bases, and 4 bases lay outside the gene matches. The CDR3 region has the DNA TGTGCCAGCAGCTTGGGACAGGAGACTTCACCCCTCCACTTT. Amino acid sequence: CASSLGQETSPLHF.

The chain recombines TRBV5-1 with TRBJ2-2; 14 nucleotides align to TRBD2. Trimming cost V 2 bases and J 4 bases; bases outside gene matches: 1. CDR1 and CDR2 (germline): SGHRS, YFSETQ. The CDR3 consists of 16 residues. DNA for the CDR3: TGCGCCAGCAGCTTAGGACTAGCGGGAGGCACCGGGGAGCTGTTTTTT. Protein: CASSLGLAGGTGELFF.

The chain couples TRBV7-2 to TRBJ1-2, with 10 bases identical to TRBD1. Trimming cost V 5 bases and J 8 bases; bases outside gene matches: 8. CDR1 is SGHTA, CDR2 FQGNSA, per germline. The CDR3 has 14 amino acids. This chain's CDR3 is CASSPDRGLWGYTF. CDR3 DNA sequence: TGTGCCAGCAGCCCGGACAGGGGGTTGTGGGGCTACACCTTC.

The CDR3 protein is CASNLAGANEQFF. DNA of the CDR3: TGTGCCAGCAACCTAGCGGGAGCCAATGAGCAGTTCTTC. The chain employs TRBV11-2 and TRBJ2-1; 10 nucleotides match TRBD2. Germline loops: CDR1 SGHAT, CDR2 FQNNGV. The V gene end was trimmed by 7 bases and the J gene end by 6 bases; junction bases not matched to a gene: 3. CDR3 size: 13 residues.

The V gene is TRBV28, the J gene TRBJ2-7; the D gene is possibly TRBD1 (6 bases). Trimming stripped 10 bases from V and 7 bases from J, with 29 bases between. The CDR3 length is 16 residues. Germline V gene lookup returns CDR1 MDHEN and CDR2 SYDVKM. CDR3 sequence: CATTPPRGTSPLEQYF. The CDR3 coding sequence is TGTGCCACTACCCCCCCCCGAGGGACAAGTCCTTTGGAGCAGTACTTC. The whole variable domain, filled in from reference TRBV28 and TRBJ2-7, reads DVKVTQSSRYLVKRTGEKVFLECVQDMDHENMFWYRQDPGLGLRLIYFSYDVKMKEKGDIPEGYSVSREKKERFSLILESASTNQTSMYLCATTPPRGTSPLEQYFGPGTRLTVT.

This chain joins TRBV7-2 and TRBJ1-2; 10 bases match TRBD1. The CDR3 has 14 residues. V lost 11 bases to trimming and J lost 4 bases; unmatched junction nucleotides: 10. In germline, CDR1 is SGHTA, CDR2 FQGNSA. The CDR3 region is CAEDRGEGGYGYTF. CDR3 DNA: TGTGCCGAGGACAGGGGGGAAGGGGGCTATGGCTACACCTTC.

This clone was detected once. The chain is built from TRBV19 and TRBJ2-7, with 9 nucleotides matching TRBD1. This CDR3 contains 14 residues. The V gene end was trimmed by 7 bases and the J gene end by 1 base; junction bases not matched to a gene: 5. Per the germline V gene, CDR1 is LNHDA and CDR2 is SQIVND (reference sequence). The CDR3 sequence: CASMMGQGSYEQYF. The CDR3 nucleotides read TGTGCCAGTATGATGGGACAGGGATCCTACGAGCAGTACTTC.

The chain combines TRBV5-4 with TRBJ2-6, with D tentatively TRBD2 (6 bases). In germline, CDR1 is SGHNT, CDR2 YYREEE (reference sequence). This CDR3 is 18 amino acids long. Trimming shortened V by 0 bases and J by 1 base, and 14 bases separated the two germline ends. CDR3 sequence (DNA): TGTGCCAGCAGCTTGGGTCTTTATAGCGGATCTGGGGCCAACGTCCTGACTTTC. Translating gives CASSLGLYSGSGANVLTF. Supplemented by reference TRBV5-4 and TRBJ2-6, the full variable domain reads ETGVTQSPTHLIKTRGQQVTLRCSSQSGHNTVSWYQQALGQGPQFIFQYYREEENGRGNFPPRFSGLQFPNYSSELNVNALELDDSALYLCASSLGLYSGSGANVLTFGAGSRLTVL.

The chain carries TRBV19 and TRBJ2-4; a possible D gene is TRBD1 (5 bases). Looked up from germline, CDR1 is LNHDA and CDR2 is SQIVND (reference sequence). The CDR3 is made up of 15 amino acids. Trimming removed 4 bases from V and 1 base from J, with 11 bases in between. CDR3 loop: CASSTNPGAKNIQYF. CDR3 coding DNA: TGTGCCAGTAGTACTAATCCAGGGGCCAAAAACATTCAGTACTTC.

The V gene is TRBV2, the J gene TRBJ1-2, with 8 positions matching TRBD1. V shed 3 bases, J shed 7 bases, and the junction held 4 bases outside the gene matches. This CDR3 comprises 13 residues. The germline gives CDR1 SNHLY, CDR2 FYNNEI. The CDR3 here is CASSEGQGAGYTF. As DNA, the CDR3 is TGTGCCAGCAGTGAGGGGCAGGGGGCTGGCTACACCTTC.